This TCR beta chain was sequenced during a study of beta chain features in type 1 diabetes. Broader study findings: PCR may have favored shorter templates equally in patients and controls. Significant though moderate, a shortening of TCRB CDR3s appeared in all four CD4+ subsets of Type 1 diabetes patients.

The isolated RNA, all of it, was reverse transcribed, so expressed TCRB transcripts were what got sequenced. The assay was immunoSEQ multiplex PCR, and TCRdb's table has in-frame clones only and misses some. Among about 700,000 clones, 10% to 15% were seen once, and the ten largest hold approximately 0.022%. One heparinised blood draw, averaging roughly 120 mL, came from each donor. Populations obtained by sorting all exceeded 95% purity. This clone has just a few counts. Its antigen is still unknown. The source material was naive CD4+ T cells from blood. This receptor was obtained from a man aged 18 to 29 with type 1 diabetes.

The CDR3 nucleotides are TGCGCCAGCAGCCTCAGACAGGGAATGGATACGCAGTATTTT. As protein: CASSLRQGMDTQYF. The gene calls are TRBV5-1 and TRBJ2-3, with 7 nucleotides matching TRBD1. V was clipped by 4 bases and J by 6 bases; unmatched bases: 8. CDR1 and CDR2 (germline): SGHRS, YFSETQ. The CDR3 sequence is 14 residues long.